This TCR beta chain came from a study of blood T cell repertoires in COVID-19. This CDR3 spans 16 amino acids. V lost 4 bases, J lost 1 base, and 9 bases stayed unmatched. Germline CDR1 MNHEY, CDR2 SVGAGI. Residents of under 25 US areas, aged roughly 18 to 89 years, made up the participants. Allocation to cohorts depended on clinical history reported by the participants. Exposed study participants had met a COVID-19 case within 2 weeks before entry. Some clones are missing from TCRdb's copy, which holds only in-frame ones; the method was immunoSEQ multiplex PCR. The data contain 200,000 to 250,000 clones, 90% of them singletons.

The chain employs TRBV6-5 and TRBJ1-1, with 7 bases that match TRBD1. The source material was PBMCs or T cells enriched from blood (not recorded which). The sequence was obtained from a young man who had been exposed to COVID-19. The CDR3 protein is CASSLWTGGENTEAFF. As DNA, the CDR3 is TGTGCCAGCAGTTTATGGACAGGAGGGGAGAACACTGAAGCTTTCTTT.